Below, 21 T cell receptor beta chains from the same sample are listed, as sequenced in a study of blood T cell repertoires in COVID-19. The method was immunoSEQ multiplex PCR; TCRdb's version includes in-frame clones alone and lacks a portion of them. The sample includes around 270,000 clones, 84% of them seen just once. The sequenced sample was peripheral blood. The source of these receptors is a man in his fifties or sixties with acute or convalescent COVID-19.

CDR3 loop: CASSLGRGTDTQYF. CDR3 nucleotide sequence: TGTGCCAGCAGTTTAGGACGGGGTACAGATACGCAGTATTTT. The rearrangement links TRBV28 to TRBJ2-3; D is perhaps TRBD2 (5 bases). The germline gives CDR1 MDHEN, CDR2 SYDVKM. Trimming left V 2 bases short and J 3 bases short, with 9 bases between. The length of the CDR3 is 14 residues.

The V gene is TRBV5-8, the J gene TRBJ2-7; the match to TRBD1 covers 10 bases. The CDR3 extends over 15 amino acids. The J segment lost 1 base and the V segment lost 3 bases, leaving 4 bases of the junction unmatched. The germline V gene encodes CDR1 SGHTS and CDR2 YDEGEE. The CDR3 DNA follows: TGTGCCAGCAGCTATCCGGGACAGGGGTCCTACGAGCAGTACTTC. It translates to CASSYPGQGSYEQYF.

This rearrangement joins TRBV7-6 to TRBJ2-7; 7 nucleotides agree with TRBD1. Unmatched junction bases numbered 9, after V lost 5 bases and J lost 2 bases. Germline V gives CDR1 SGHVS, CDR2 FNYEAQ. CDR3 size: 15 residues. The CDR3 DNA is TGTGCCAGCAGCGCATACGCCGGACAGGCCTACGAGCAGTACTTC. It specifies CASSAYAGQAYEQYF.

The V call is TRBV5-6, the J call TRBJ1-6, with D possibly matching TRBD1 (6 bases). Per the germline V gene, CDR1 is SGHDT and CDR2 is YYEEEE. CDR3 length equals 18 residues. The V end lost 4 bases, the J end lost 6 bases, and 23 bases lay between the germline ends. The CDR3 reads CASSPEAGARRGNSPLHF. The DNA for the CDR3 is TGTGCCAGCAGCCCGGAGGCGGGGGCGCGTCGAGGTAATTCACCCCTCCACTTT.

The rearrangement links TRBV28 to TRBJ2-2; 9 bases agree with TRBD2. Germline CDR1 MDHEN, CDR2 SYDVKM. Germline trimming cut 2 bases from V and 5 bases from J; bases unmatched to any gene: 0. CDR3 length: 14 residues. CDR3 nucleotides: TGTGCCAGCAGTTTAGCGGGAGGGACCGGGGAGCTGTTTTTT. This encodes CASSLAGGTGELFF.

This chain uses TRBV25-1 with TRBJ2-4; TRBD1 matches 8 bases. The V gene's germline CDR1 is MGHDK and CDR2 SYGVNS. The CDR3 extends over 17 amino acids. As DNA, the CDR3 is TGTGCAGTTCCAACAGGGGGAGGTTTTGAAGCCAAAAACATTCAGTACTTC. This translates into CAVPTGGGFEAKNIQYF. The complete variable domain, with remaining parts taken from reference TRBV25-1 and TRBJ2-4, reads EADIYQTPRYLVIGTGKKITLECSQTMGHDKMYWYQQDPGMELHLIHYSYGVNSTEKGDLSSESTVSRIRTEHFPLTLESARPSHTSQYLCAVPTGGGFEAKNIQYFGAGTRLSVL.

The chain recombines TRBV21-1 with TRBJ1-5; TRBD1, the table's D call, lacks a check against the DNA. TRBV21-1 is termed a pseudogene. The CDR3 covers 16 residues. In DNA, the CDR3 is TGTGCCAGCAGCAAAGCGACACCAAATCTCAATCAGCCCCAGCATTTT. It translates to CASSKATPNLNQPQHF.

The chain employs TRBV6-6 and TRBJ2-7; TRBD1 is a possible D gene (6 bases). The CDR3 contains 13 residues. Germline V gene data show CDR1 as MNHNY and CDR2 as SVGAGI (reference sequence). V shed 6 bases and J shed 3 bases, with 12 bases lying between them. The CDR3 DNA reads TGTGCCAGCAGCAGGGGTCTTTTCTACGAGCAGTACTTC. Residues: CASSRGLFYEQYF.

This chain joins TRBV27 and TRBJ2-2; D remains ambiguous. V lost 6 bases, J lost 1 base, and 9 bases lay in between. The CDR3 totals 14 residues. Germline values: CDR1 MNHEY, CDR2 SMNVEV (reference sequence). Written as DNA, the CDR3 is TGTGCCAGCAGGCTACTTGTGAACACCGGGGAGCTGTTTTTT. Translated, it gives CASRLLVNTGELFF.

This clone was counted between two and nine times. The chain combines TRBV4-1 with TRBJ2-1; 8 bases match TRBD2. From germline, CDR1 is MGHRA and CDR2 YSYEKL. Germline trimming cut 0 bases from V and 10 bases from J; bases unmatched to any gene: 11. CDR3 size: 16 residues. The CDR3, as DNA: TGCGCCAGCAGCCAAGATACGGGACTAGGCACAGGGGAGCAGTTCTTC. This gives the protein CASSQDTGLGTGEQFF.

J is TRBJ2-2 and V is TRBV2; no definite D call. The CDR3 spans 15 residues. Germline V gene lookup returns CDR1 SNHLY and CDR2 FYNNEI. Trimming removed 2 bases at V and 4 bases at J, with 11 bases between. Here the CDR3 reads CASSEMGRSTGELFF. CDR3 DNA sequence: TGTGCCAGCAGTGAAATGGGCAGATCCACCGGGGAGCTGTTTTTT.

This sequence joins TRBV28 and TRBJ1-4, with D maybe TRBD1 (5 bases). CDR1 is MDHEN, CDR2 SYDVKM, per germline. The V end was cut by 3 bases, the J end by 11 bases, with 25 bases between. CDR3 length: 17 residues. This CDR3 is CASSFGPWRTRHGKLFF. Written as DNA, the CDR3 is TGTGCCAGCAGTTTTGGCCCCTGGCGGACACGCCATGGCAAACTGTTTTTT.

The rearrangement uses TRBV18 and TRBJ1-1, with TRBD1 matching 10 bases. Germline-derived CDR1 and CDR2 are KGHSH and LQKENI. The CDR3 contains 15 residues. With 7 bases clipped from V and 1 base from J, the junction kept 6 bases outside the gene matches. The CDR3 coding sequence is TGTGCCAGCTTGGACCGGGACAGGGGGAACACTGAAGCTTTCTTT. Translation: CASLDRDRGNTEAFF. The variable domain in full, with the rest retrieved from reference TRBV18 and TRBJ1-1, is NAGVMQNPRHLVRRRGQEARLRCSPMKGHSHVYWYRQLPEEGLKFMVYLQKENIIDESGMPKERFSAEFPKEGPSILRIQQVVRGDSAAYFCASLDRDRGNTEAFFGQGTRLTVV.

This rearrangement joins TRBV28 to TRBJ2-1, with 10 bases fitting TRBD2. The CDR3 contains 15 residues. Germline lookup yields CDR1 MDHEN and CDR2 SYDVKM. Trimming at V came to 5 bases and at J to 5 bases, leaving 6 bases not matched to a gene. The CDR3, as DNA: TGTGCCAGCAGTCTGTTAGCGGGAGGACACAATGAGCAGTTCTTC. This codes for CASSLLAGGHNEQFF. The whole variable domain, filled in from reference TRBV28 and TRBJ2-1, reads DVKVTQSSRYLVKRTGEKVFLECVQDMDHENMFWYRQDPGLGLRLIYFSYDVKMKEKGDIPEGYSVSREKKERFSLILESASTNQTSMYLCASSLLAGGHNEQFFGPGTRLTVL.

The rearrangement uses TRBV5-1 and TRBJ2-3; TRBD1 agrees at 9 bases. The germline CDR1 and CDR2 sequences are SGHRS and YFSETQ. This CDR3 has 16 residues. Trimming removed 0 bases from V and 3 bases from J; junction bases left unmatched: 5. This CDR3 is CASSLAGTGYTDTQYF. The CDR3 DNA reads as TGCGCCAGCAGCTTGGCCGGGACAGGGTATACAGATACGCAGTATTTT.

This clone was observed a few times. This chain connects TRBV11-1 to TRBJ2-1, with 11 bases aligning to TRBD2. The germline V gene has CDR1 SGHAT and CDR2 FQDESV (reference sequence). The CDR3 is made up of 16 amino acids. V lost 5 bases and J lost 4; bases outside the gene matches: 7. The CDR3 DNA is TGTGCCAGCAGCATAACAGGGACTAGCGGATACAATGAGCAGTTCTTC. Translation gives CASSITGTSGYNEQFF.

The chain links TRBV29-1 to TRBJ2-7; 8 nucleotides line up with TRBD1. Per germline, CDR1 SQVTM and CDR2 ANQGSEA. V shed 5 bases and J 9 bases; nucleotides not matched to a gene: 12. The CDR3 loop spans 13 amino acids. CDR3 amino acids: CSVPQGQGRWQYF. The CDR3 region has the DNA TGCAGCGTTCCCCAAGGACAGGGACGTTGGCAGTACTTC.

CDR3 nucleotide sequence: TGTGCCAGCAGCGTAGATGAGAATGAGCAGTTCTTC. It encodes CASSVDENEQFF. The V and J genes are TRBV9 and TRBJ2-1; no clear D. The germline CDR1 and CDR2 sequences are SGDLS and YYNGEE. Deletions cut 0 bases from V and 7 bases from J, with 5 bases between. The CDR3 is 12 residues long.

The V call is TRBV11-3, the J call TRBJ2-1; 11 positions match TRBD2. The CDR3 runs 14 residues. V lost 3 bases to trimming and J lost 10 bases; unmatched junction nucleotides: 5. Germline CDR1 and CDR2: SGHNT and YENEEA. CDR3 loop: CASSFGLAGSEQFF. CDR3 in DNA: TGTGCCAGCAGCTTCGGACTAGCGGGTTCGGAGCAGTTCTTC.

The rearrangement links TRBV19 to TRBJ2-7; maybe TRBD1 (6 bases). CDR3 size: 13 residues. V was pared by 5 bases and J by 2 bases, with 10 bases between. CDR1 and CDR2 from the germline V gene are LNHDA and SQIVND (reference sequence). CDR3 region: CASSQDRTYEQYF. The CDR3 coding sequence is TGTGCCAGTAGTCAGGACAGAACCTACGAGCAGTACTTC.

This clone was seen just once. The chain joins TRBV11-3 to TRBJ2-3, with TRBD2 matching over 9 bases. V lost 4 bases to trimming and J lost 4 bases; unmatched junction nucleotides: 9. This CDR3 has 16 residues. From germline, CDR1 is SGHNT and CDR2 YENEEA. In DNA form, the CDR3 reads TGTGCCAGCAGCTCCCCCCGGGGCGGGAGGGCAGATACGCAGTATTTT. Translation gives CASSSPRGGRADTQYF.